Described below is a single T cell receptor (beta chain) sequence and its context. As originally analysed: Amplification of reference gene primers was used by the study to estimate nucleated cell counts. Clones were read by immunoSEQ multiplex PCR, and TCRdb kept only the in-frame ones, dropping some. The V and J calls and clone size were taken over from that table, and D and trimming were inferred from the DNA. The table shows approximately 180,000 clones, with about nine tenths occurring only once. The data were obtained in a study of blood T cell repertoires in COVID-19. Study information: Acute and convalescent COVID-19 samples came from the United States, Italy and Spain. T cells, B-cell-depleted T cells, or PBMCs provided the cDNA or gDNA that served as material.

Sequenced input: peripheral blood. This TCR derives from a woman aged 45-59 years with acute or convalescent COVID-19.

In nucleotides, the CDR3 is TGTGCCAGCAGCTCCAACTTTGACTCCTACGAGCAGTACTTC. This translates into CASSSNFDSYEQYF. V usage is TRBV7-9 and J usage is TRBJ2-7; D is unclear. Germline CDR1 reads SEHNR; CDR2 reads FQNEAQ (reference sequence). V was pared by 4 bases and J by 0 bases, with 10 bases between. The CDR3 covers 14 residues.